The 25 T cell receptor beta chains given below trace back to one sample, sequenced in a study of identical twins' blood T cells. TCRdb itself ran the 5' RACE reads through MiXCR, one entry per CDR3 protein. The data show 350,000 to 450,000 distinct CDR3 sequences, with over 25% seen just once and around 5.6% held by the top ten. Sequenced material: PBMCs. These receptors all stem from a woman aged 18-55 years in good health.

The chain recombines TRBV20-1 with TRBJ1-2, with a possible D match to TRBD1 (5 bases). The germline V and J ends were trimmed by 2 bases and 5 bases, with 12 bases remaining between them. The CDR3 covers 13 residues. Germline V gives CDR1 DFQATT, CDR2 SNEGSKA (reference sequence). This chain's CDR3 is CSARSRARYGYTF. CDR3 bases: TGCAGTGCTAGAAGCAGGGCACGGTATGGCTACACCTTC.

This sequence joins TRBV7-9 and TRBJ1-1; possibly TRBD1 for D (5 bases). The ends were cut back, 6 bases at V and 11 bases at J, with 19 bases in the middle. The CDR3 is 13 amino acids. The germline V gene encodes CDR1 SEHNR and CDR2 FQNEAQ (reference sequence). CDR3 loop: CASSLDLRGHAFF. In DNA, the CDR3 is TGTGCCAGCAGTCTCGATTTGAGGGGTCACGCTTTCTTT.

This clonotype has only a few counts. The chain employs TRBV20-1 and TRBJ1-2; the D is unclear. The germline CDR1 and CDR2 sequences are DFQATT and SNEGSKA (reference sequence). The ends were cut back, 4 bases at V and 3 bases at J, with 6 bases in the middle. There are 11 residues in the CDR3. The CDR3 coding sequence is TGCAGTGCTACCTGGGACTATGGCTACACCTTC. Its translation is CSATWDYGYTF.

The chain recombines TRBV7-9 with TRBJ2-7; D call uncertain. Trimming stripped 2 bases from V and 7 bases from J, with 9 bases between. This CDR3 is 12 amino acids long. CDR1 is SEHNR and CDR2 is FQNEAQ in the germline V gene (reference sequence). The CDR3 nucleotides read TGTGCCAGCAGCTTACTGCAGTGGGAGCAGTACTTC. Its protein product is CASSLLQWEQYF. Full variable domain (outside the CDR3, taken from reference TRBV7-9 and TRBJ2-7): DTGVSQNPRHKITKRGQNVTFRCDPISEHNRLYWYRQTLGQGPEFLTYFQNEAQLEKSRLLSDRFSAERPKGSFSTLEIQRTEQGDSAMYLCASSLLQWEQYFGPGTRLTVT.

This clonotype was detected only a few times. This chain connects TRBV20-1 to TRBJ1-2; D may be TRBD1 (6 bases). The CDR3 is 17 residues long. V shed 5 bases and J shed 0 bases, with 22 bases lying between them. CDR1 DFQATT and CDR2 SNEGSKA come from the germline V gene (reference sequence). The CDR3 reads CSAQAMDSRGANYGYTF. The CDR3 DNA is TGCAGTGCTCAAGCGATGGACAGCCGAGGCGCTAACTATGGCTACACCTTC.

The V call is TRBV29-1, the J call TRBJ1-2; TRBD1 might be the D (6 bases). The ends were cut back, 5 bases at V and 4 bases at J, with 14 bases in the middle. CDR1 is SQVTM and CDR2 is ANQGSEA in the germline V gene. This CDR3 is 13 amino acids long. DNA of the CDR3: TGCAGCGTTTCGGGGGCCTTACTCTATGGCTACACCTTC. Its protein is CSVSGALLYGYTF.

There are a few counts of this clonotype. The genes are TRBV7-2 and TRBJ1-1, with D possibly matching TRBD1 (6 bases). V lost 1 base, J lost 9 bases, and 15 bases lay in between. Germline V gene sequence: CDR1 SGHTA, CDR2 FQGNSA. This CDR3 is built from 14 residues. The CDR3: CASSLGGQLDQAFF. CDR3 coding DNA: TGTGCCAGCAGCTTAGGAGGACAGCTTGATCAAGCTTTCTTT.

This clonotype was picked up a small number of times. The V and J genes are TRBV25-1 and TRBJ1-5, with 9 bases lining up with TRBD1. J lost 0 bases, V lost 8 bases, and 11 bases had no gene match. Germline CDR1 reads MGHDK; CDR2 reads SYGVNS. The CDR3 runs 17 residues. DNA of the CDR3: TGTGCCAGCTTGGGTAACAGGGGGCCCTATAGCAATCAGCCCCAGCATTTT. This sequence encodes CASLGNRGPYSNQPQHF.

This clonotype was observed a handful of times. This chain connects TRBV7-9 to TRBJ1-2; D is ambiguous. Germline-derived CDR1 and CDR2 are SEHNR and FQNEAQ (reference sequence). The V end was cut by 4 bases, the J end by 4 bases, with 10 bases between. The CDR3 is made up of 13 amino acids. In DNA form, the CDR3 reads TGTGCCAGCAGCTCGGTTTTGGTCTATGGCTACACCTTC. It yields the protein CASSSVLVYGYTF.

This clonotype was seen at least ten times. The CDR3 nucleotides are TGCGCCAGCAGCTTGGATCGGTCGAACACTGAAGCTTTCTTT. It yields the protein CASSLDRSNTEAFF. The V gene is TRBV5-1, the J gene TRBJ1-1; D is undetermined. Germline-derived CDR1 and CDR2 are SGHRS and YFSETQ. The CDR3 spans 14 residues. V shed 0 bases and J shed 1 base, with 7 bases lying between them.

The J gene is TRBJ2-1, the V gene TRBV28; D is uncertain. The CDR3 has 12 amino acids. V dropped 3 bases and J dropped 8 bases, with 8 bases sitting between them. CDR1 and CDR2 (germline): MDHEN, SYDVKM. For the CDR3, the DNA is TGTGCCAGCAGTTTGGTTGGCTATGAGCAGTTCTTC. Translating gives CASSLVGYEQFF.

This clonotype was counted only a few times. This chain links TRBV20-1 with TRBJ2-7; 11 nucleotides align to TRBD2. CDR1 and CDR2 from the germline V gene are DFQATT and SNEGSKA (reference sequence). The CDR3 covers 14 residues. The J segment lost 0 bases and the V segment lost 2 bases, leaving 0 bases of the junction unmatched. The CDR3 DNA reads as TGCAGTGCTAGAACTAGCGGGGGCTCCTACGAGCAGTACTTC. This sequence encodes CSARTSGGSYEQYF.

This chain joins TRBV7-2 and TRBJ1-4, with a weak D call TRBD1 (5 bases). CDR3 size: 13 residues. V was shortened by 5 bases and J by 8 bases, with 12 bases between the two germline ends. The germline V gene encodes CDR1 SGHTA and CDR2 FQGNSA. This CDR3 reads CASSGVRGEKLFF. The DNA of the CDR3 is TGTGCCAGCAGCGGCGTGAGGGGAGAAAAACTGTTTTTT.

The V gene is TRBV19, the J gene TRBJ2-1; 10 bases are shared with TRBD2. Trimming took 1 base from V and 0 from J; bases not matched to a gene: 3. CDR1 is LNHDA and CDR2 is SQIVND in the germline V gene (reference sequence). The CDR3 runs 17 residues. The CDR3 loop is CASSIVAGGFSYNEQFF. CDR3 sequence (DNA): TGTGCCAGTAGTATAGTAGCGGGAGGATTCTCCTACAATGAGCAGTTCTTC.

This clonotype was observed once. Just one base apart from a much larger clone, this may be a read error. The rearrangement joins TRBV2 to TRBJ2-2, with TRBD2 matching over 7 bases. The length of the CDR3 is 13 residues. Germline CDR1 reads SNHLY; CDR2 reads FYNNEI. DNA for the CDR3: TGTGTCAGCGGGGCAGACCTCACCGGGGAGCTGTTTTTT. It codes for CVSGADLTGELFF.

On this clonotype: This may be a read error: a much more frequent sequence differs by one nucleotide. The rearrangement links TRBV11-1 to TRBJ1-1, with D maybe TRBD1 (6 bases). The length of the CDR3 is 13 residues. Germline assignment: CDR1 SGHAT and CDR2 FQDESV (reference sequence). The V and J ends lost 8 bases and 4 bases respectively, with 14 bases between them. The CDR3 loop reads CASCGQPSTEAFF. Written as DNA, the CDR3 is TGTGCCAGCTGCGGACAGCCGAGCACTGAAGCTTTCTTT.

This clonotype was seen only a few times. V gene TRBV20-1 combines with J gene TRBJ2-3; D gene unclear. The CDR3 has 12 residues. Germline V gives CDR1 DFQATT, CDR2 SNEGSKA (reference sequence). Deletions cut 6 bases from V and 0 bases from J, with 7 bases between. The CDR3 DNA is TGCAGTGCACCCGACAGCACAGATACGCAGTATTTT. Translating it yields CSAPDSTDTQYF.

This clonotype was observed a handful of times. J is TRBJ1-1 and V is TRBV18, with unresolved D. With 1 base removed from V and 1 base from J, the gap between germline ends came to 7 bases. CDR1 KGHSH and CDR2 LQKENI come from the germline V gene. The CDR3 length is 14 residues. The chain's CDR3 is CASSPLDPNTEAFF. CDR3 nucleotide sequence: TGTGCCAGCTCACCACTTGACCCGAACACTGAAGCTTTCTTT.

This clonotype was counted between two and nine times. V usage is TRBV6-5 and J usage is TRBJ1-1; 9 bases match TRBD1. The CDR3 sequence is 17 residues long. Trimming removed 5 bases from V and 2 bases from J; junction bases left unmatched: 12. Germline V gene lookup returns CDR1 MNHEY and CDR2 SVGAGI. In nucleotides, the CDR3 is TGTGCCAGCAGTACCCTGGGGACAGGGAGAGGCAACACTGAAGCTTTCTTT. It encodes CASSTLGTGRGNTEAFF.

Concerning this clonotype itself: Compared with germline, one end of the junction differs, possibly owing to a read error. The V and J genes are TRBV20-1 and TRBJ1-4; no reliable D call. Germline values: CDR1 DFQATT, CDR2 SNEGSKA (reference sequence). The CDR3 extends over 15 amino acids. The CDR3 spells CGARDWRAMSEKLFF. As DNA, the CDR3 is TGCGGTGCTAGAGATTGGAGGGCTATGTCGGAAAAACTGTTTTTT.

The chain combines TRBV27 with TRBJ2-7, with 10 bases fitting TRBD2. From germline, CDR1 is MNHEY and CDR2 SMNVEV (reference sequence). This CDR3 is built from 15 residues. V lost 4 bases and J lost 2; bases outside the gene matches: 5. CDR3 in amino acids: CASSSRTSGAYEQYF. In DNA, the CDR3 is TGTGCCAGCAGTTCTCGGACTAGCGGAGCCTACGAGCAGTACTTC.

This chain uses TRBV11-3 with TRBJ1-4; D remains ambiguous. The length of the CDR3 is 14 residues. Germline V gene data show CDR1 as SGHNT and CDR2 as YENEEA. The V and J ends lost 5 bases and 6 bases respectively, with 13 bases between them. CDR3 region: CASSPPGRDEKLFF. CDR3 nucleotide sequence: TGTGCCAGCAGCCCCCCCGGGCGGGATGAAAAACTGTTTTTT.

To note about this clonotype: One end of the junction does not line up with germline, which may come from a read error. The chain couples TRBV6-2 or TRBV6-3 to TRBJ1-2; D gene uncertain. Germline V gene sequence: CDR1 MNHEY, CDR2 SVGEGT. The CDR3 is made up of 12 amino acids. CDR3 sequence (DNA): TGTGCCAGCAGTAAAGAGGAGGGAACCTCTTCATTC. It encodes CASSKEEGTSSF.

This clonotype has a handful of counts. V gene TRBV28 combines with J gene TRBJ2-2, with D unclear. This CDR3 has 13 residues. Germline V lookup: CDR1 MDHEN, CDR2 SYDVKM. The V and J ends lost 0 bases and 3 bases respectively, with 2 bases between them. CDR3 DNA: TGTGCCAGCAGTTTATGGGACACCGGGGAGCTGTTTTTT. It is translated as CASSLWDTGELFF.

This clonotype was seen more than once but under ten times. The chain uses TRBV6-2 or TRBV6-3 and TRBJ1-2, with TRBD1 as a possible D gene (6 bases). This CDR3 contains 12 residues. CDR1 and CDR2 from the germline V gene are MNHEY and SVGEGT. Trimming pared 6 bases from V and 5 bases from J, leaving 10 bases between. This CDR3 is CASRPQGYGYTF. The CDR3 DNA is TGTGCCAGCAGACCACAGGGTTATGGCTACACCTTC.